These 27 T cell receptor beta chains were sequenced from one sample in a study of blood T cell repertoires in COVID-19. Method: immunoSEQ multiplex PCR; TCRdb's copy keeps in-frame clones and lacks some. The repertoire holds around 110,000 clones, with 71% as singletons. The sequenced sample was peripheral blood. The origin of the receptors is a human donor with acute or convalescent COVID-19. The donor label of this sample is uncertain.

The chain links TRBV28 to TRBJ1-1; no firm D call. CDR1 and CDR2 from the germline V gene are MDHEN and SYDVKM. The CDR3 runs 12 residues. V dropped 7 bases and J dropped 8 bases, with 14 bases sitting between them. The CDR3 DNA sequence: TGTGCCAGCACCAACTCATTACTCGAAGCTTTCTTT. Protein: CASTNSLLEAFF.

The chain links TRBV18 to TRBJ1-2; tentative D call: TRBD1 (5 bases). Per the germline V gene, CDR1 is KGHSH and CDR2 is LQKENI. CDR3 length: 13 residues. Trimming removed 4 bases from V and 6 bases from J, with 12 bases in between. The CDR3 region has the DNA TGTGCCAGCTCACAGTCCAGGGAAGATGGCTACACCTTC. Translated: CASSQSREDGYTF.

The chain recombines TRBV19 with TRBJ1-6; TRBD1 matches at 7 bases. This CDR3 is built from 14 residues. Germline CDR1 and CDR2: LNHDA and SQIVND (reference sequence). The trim removed 4 bases at V and 5 bases at J, leaving 2 bases unmatched. The CDR3: CASSTGQNNSPLHF. CDR3 sequence (DNA): TGTGCCAGTAGTACGGGACAGAATAATTCACCCCTCCACTTT.

The rearrangement links TRBV4-1 to TRBJ1-1; D call uncertain. The CDR3 totals 13 residues. V shed 2 bases and J shed 8 bases, with 12 bases lying between them. Per the germline V gene, CDR1 is MGHRA and CDR2 is YSYEKL. For the CDR3, the DNA is TGCGCCAGCAGCCAACCAGGAACAACCGAAGCTTTCTTT. Encoded protein: CASSQPGTTEAFF.

This clone was seen once. The chain links TRBV6-1 to TRBJ1-4; no reliable D call. This CDR3 has 11 residues. Trimming stripped 8 bases from V and 8 bases from J, with 9 bases between. The germline CDR1 and CDR2 sequences are MNHNS and SASEGT. CDR3 in DNA: TGTGCCAGCGCCGGTTACGAAAAACTGTTTTTT. Translated, it gives CASAGYEKLFF.

This clone is termed medium-sized. The V and J genes are TRBV6-4 and TRBJ1-1; D not certain. Germline CDR1 MRHNA, CDR2 SNTAGT. Between the trimmed V and J ends, which lost 3 bases and 4 bases, there was a span of 9 bases. The CDR3 is made up of 13 amino acids. CDR3 region: CASSETYTTEAFF. The CDR3 region has the DNA TGTGCCAGCAGTGAAACGTACACCACTGAAGCTTTCTTT.

The chain joins TRBV21-1 to TRBJ2-4; TRBD1, the table's D call, was not compared with the DNA. TRBV21-1 is deemed a pseudogene. This CDR3 comprises 15 residues. The CDR3 sequence: CASSVDRLAKNIQYF. The CDR3 nucleotides are TGTGCCAGCAGTGTAGACAGGCTAGCCAAAAACATTCAGTACTTC.

The chain joins TRBV29-1 to TRBJ2-7; 9 bases align to TRBD1. This CDR3 comprises 16 residues. Unmatched junction bases numbered 12, after V lost 1 base and J lost 5 bases. The germline V gene has CDR1 SQVTM and CDR2 ANQGSEA. The DNA for the CDR3 is TGCAGCGTTGAAGGTTCCCCGGGACAGGGTCCCGACGAGCAGTACTTC. It yields the protein CSVEGSPGQGPDEQYF.

The chain is built from TRBV7-6 and TRBJ1-5; 7 nucleotides line up with TRBD1. Looked up from germline, CDR1 is SGHVS and CDR2 is FNYEAQ. J lost 5 bases, V lost 1 base, and 5 bases had no gene match. This CDR3 is built from 15 residues. DNA for the CDR3: TGTGCCAGCAGCTTAGATCAGGGGGTGGATCAGCCCCAGCATTTT. This gives the protein CASSLDQGVDQPQHF.

This chain links TRBV7-9 with TRBJ2-1; 8 nucleotides match TRBD2. V was clipped by 0 bases and J by 8 bases; unmatched bases: 6. CDR3 size: 15 residues. CDR1 and CDR2 from the germline V gene are SEHNR and FQNEAQ (reference sequence). The CDR3 is CASSLASGEVDEQFF. CDR3 DNA sequence: TGTGCCAGCAGCTTAGCTAGCGGGGAGGTCGATGAGCAGTTCTTC. Full variable domain (outside the CDR3, taken from reference TRBV7-9 and TRBJ2-1): DTGVSQNPRHKITKRGQNVTFRCDPISEHNRLYWYRQTLGQGPEFLTYFQNEAQLEKSRLLSDRFSAERPKGSFSTLEIQRTEQGDSAMYLCASSLASGEVDEQFFGPGTRLTVL.

This clone was recorded a few times. The chain links TRBV18 to TRBJ1-4; no reliable D call. The length of the CDR3 is 13 residues. Trimming pared 3 bases from V and 11 bases from J, leaving 13 bases between. Looked up from germline, CDR1 is KGHSH and CDR2 is LQKENI. CDR3 in DNA: TGTGCCAGCTCACCGGAGCTTGGTGGGAAACTGTTTTTT. Its translation is CASSPELGGKLFF.

The chain combines TRBV6-5 with TRBJ1-1, with 8 nucleotides matching TRBD1. Germline CDR1 is MNHEY and CDR2 is SVGAGI. The CDR3 contains 15 residues. V lost 4 bases, J lost 6 bases, and 10 bases stayed unmatched. As DNA, the CDR3 is TGTGCCAGCAGTTCCGACAGGGGCTTTGGCGCTGAAGCTTTCTTT. Protein product: CASSSDRGFGAEAFF.

V gene TRBV20-1 combines with J gene TRBJ2-7; D perhaps matches TRBD1 (5 bases). The CDR3 has 11 residues. CDR1 and CDR2 (germline): DFQATT, SNEGSKA (reference sequence). Trimming cost V 2 bases and J 6 bases, with 8 bases left between them. The CDR3 bases are TGCAGTGCTAGACAGGGTACCGAGCAGTACGTC. Its protein product is CSARQGTEQYV.

The sample holds a few counts of this clone. This chain uses TRBV6-6 with TRBJ2-5; 10 bases align to TRBD2. CDR1 is MNHNY and CDR2 is SVGAGI in the germline V gene (reference sequence). With 6 bases clipped from V and 5 bases from J, the junction kept 12 bases outside the gene matches. The CDR3 extends over 16 amino acids. CDR3 in DNA: TGTGCCAGCAGCAACACCAGACTAGCGGGCGGGGAGACCCAGTACTTC. Its translation is CASSNTRLAGGETQYF.

The V call is TRBV4-1, the J call TRBJ2-5; TRBD2 matches 8 bases. The CDR3 totals 17 residues. V lost 0 bases, J lost 0 bases, and 6 bases stayed unmatched. CDR1 and CDR2 from the germline V gene are MGHRA and YSYEKL. CDR3 amino acids: CASSQDRAGGYQETQYF. The CDR3 nucleotides read TGCGCCAGCAGCCAAGACCGCGCGGGGGGCTACCAAGAGACCCAGTACTTC.

This rearrangement joins TRBV9 to TRBJ2-5, with no clear D. Germline CDR1 reads SGDLS; CDR2 reads YYNGEE. This CDR3 is built from 16 residues. The V end was cut by 2 bases, the J end by 5 bases, with 19 bases between. The CDR3 is CASSVGASTFGETQYF. Written as DNA, the CDR3 is TGTGCCAGCAGCGTCGGTGCGTCTACTTTCGGTGAGACCCAGTACTTC.

This chain uses TRBV7-6 with TRBJ2-3; TRBD2 aligns across 9 bases. CDR3 length: 15 amino acids. CDR1 is SGHVS and CDR2 is FNYEAQ in the germline V gene. V trimming: 5 bases; J trimming: 5 bases; junction bases outside the gene matches: 8. CDR3 sequence: CASSQRGAVEDTQYF. The CDR3 nucleotides read TGTGCCAGCAGCCAGCGGGGGGCCGTGGAAGATACGCAGTATTTT.

V usage is TRBV7-2 and J usage is TRBJ2-6; TRBD1 matches 7 bases. Unmatched junction bases numbered 6, after V lost 1 base and J lost 0 bases. Germline V gene lookup returns CDR1 SGHTA and CDR2 FQGNSA. CDR3 length: 18 amino acids. The CDR3 DNA sequence: TGTGCCAGCAGCTTAGTGACAGGGTCCTCCTCTGGGGCCAACGTCCTGACTTTC. Its protein is CASSLVTGSSSGANVLTF.

The chain uses TRBV11-2 and TRBJ2-7; perhaps TRBD2 as D (6 bases). The V gene lost 4 bases and the J gene lost 5 bases, with 18 bases spanning the gap. Germline CDR1 is SGHAT and CDR2 is FQNNGV. CDR3 size: 15 residues. The CDR3 protein is CASSYSGGIPNEQYF. CDR3 nucleotide sequence: TGTGCCAGCAGCTACTCTGGGGGGATTCCGAACGAGCAGTACTTC.

The J gene is TRBJ2-1, the V gene TRBV24-1, with TRBD1 matching over 8 bases. The germline CDR1 and CDR2 sequences are KGHDR and SFDVKD. Losses at the gene ends were 2 bases for V and 3 bases for J; bases not matched to a gene: 5. The CDR3 runs to 16 residues. The CDR3 DNA follows: TGTGCCACCAGTGATTCCCGGACAGGGTACTACAATGAGCAGTTCTTC. It specifies CATSDSRTGYYNEQFF.

In this sample, this clone turned up a few times. The rearrangement uses TRBV20-1 and TRBJ1-2; D is undetermined. The CDR3 has 11 amino acids. V was shortened by 6 bases and J by 2 bases, with 7 bases between the two germline ends. In germline, CDR1 is DFQATT, CDR2 SNEGSKA (reference sequence). The chain's CDR3 is CSALGNYGYTF. CDR3 in DNA: TGCAGTGCCCTCGGGAACTATGGCTACACCTTC.

This sequence joins TRBV7-8 and TRBJ2-5; 7 bases are a match to TRBD2. Unmatched junction bases numbered 11, after V lost 5 bases and J lost 2 bases. The CDR3 is 16 residues long. CDR1 is SGHVS and CDR2 is FQNEAQ in the germline V gene. The DNA of the CDR3 is TGTGCCAGCAGCCCCGTCGCGGGACTAAGACAAGAGACCCAGTACTTC. The encoded protein is CASSPVAGLRQETQYF.

The chain links TRBV24-1 to TRBJ1-2, with D possibly being TRBD1 (5 bases). CDR1 and CDR2 (germline): KGHDR, SFDVKD. The V and J ends lost 3 bases and 2 bases respectively, with 9 bases between them. CDR3 size: 14 residues. The CDR3 sequence: CATSDPGGNYGYTF. The CDR3 nucleotides are TGTGCCACCAGTGATCCCGGGGGAAACTATGGCTACACCTTC.

V is TRBV5-1 and J is TRBJ1-2; D is perhaps TRBD1 (6 bases). This CDR3 is built from 17 residues. The V end was cut by 4 bases, the J end by 4 bases, with 23 bases between. The germline V gene has CDR1 SGHRS and CDR2 YFSETQ. The chain's CDR3 is CASSPSSRQAVGYGYTF. The CDR3 nucleotides are TGCGCCAGCAGCCCTAGCAGCCGACAGGCTGTAGGCTATGGCTACACCTTC. Full variable domain (missing parts from reference TRBV5-1 and TRBJ1-2): KAGVTQTPRYLIKTRGQQVTLSCSPISGHRSVSWYQQTPGQGLQFLFEYFSETQRNKGNFPGRFSGRQFSNSRSEMNVSTLELGDSALYLCASSPSSRQAVGYGYTFGSGTRLTVV.

The chain has TRBV5-8 and TRBJ2-5, with D perhaps matching TRBD1 (5 bases). Trimming stripped 1 base from V and 2 bases from J, with 15 bases between. Germline CDR1 is SGHTS and CDR2 is YDEGEE. The CDR3 has 16 residues. CDR3 amino acids: CASSLSLTARQETQYF. CDR3 sequence (DNA): TGTGCCAGCAGCTTGAGTTTGACAGCCCGACAAGAGACCCAGTACTTC.

The chain employs TRBV5-1 and TRBJ1-5; TRBD1 might be the D (5 bases). The CDR3 contains 14 residues. Germline CDR1 and CDR2: SGHRS and YFSETQ. Trimming took off 4 bases at V and 1 base at J, with 9 bases between the two ends. CDR3 loop: CASSLDMSNQPQHF. CDR3 in DNA: TGCGCCAGCAGCCTGGACATGAGCAATCAGCCCCAGCATTTT.

The V and J genes are TRBV2 and TRBJ2-7; 8 bases align to TRBD1. The germline CDR1 and CDR2 sequences are SNHLY and FYNNEI. The CDR3 totals 16 residues. The ends lost 3 bases at V and 7 bases at J; junction bases unmatched: 14. CDR3 DNA: TGTGCCAGCAGTGAGGGCAGGGACAGGACCACTTATGAGCAGTACGTC. This gives the protein CASSEGRDRTTYEQYV.